The entry below gives a single T cell receptor (beta chain) sequence along with its context. Its matching antigen is unknown. The data derive from a study of OX40 agonist ivuxolimab in advanced cancers. Study background: Ivuxolimab, which is an agonistic anti-OX40 (CD134) antibody, was administered to the patients. Ivuxolimab, which patients received intravenously every 2 weeks, was dosed at 0.01 to 10 mg/kg.

Patients were excluded for autoimmune disease history or systemic immunosuppression. Overall study findings and caveats: There was clonal expansion of CD4+ and CD8+ blood T cells by week 6 at 0.1 to 3.0 mg/kg.

Germline CDR1 SGHDN, CDR2 FVKESK. The CDR3 runs to 15 residues. Trimming at V came to 3 bases and at J to 4 bases, leaving 8 bases not matched to a gene. The repertoire was sequenced with immunoSEQ multiplex PCR; TCRdb's copy has only in-frame clones and lacks some. Altogether some 60,000 clones are present, about 91% being singletons, with the ten largest covering roughly 2%. The material sequenced was CD4+ or CD8+ T cells sorted from blood, taken in a trial of the OX40 agonist ivuxolimab. The source of this sequence is an adult with an advanced solid tumor such as melanoma, head and neck, liver or kidney cancer. The V call is TRBV14, the J call TRBJ1-2; 7 nucleotides match TRBD1. CDR3 amino acids: CASSQRGGWGYGYTF. As DNA, the CDR3 is TGTGCCAGCAGCCAGAGAGGGGGCTGGGGCTATGGCTACACCTTC.